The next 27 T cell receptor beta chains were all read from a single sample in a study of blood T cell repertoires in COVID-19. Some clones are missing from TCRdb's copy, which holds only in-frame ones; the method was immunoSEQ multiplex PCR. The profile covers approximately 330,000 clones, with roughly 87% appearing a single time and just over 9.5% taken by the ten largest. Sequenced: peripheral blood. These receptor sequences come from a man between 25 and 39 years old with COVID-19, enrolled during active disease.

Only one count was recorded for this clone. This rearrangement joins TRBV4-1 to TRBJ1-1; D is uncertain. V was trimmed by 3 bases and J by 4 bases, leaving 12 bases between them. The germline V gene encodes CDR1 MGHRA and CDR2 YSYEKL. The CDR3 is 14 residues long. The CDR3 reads CASSQDGEFTEAFF. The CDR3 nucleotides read TGCGCCAGCAGCCAGGACGGGGAGTTCACTGAAGCTTTCTTT.

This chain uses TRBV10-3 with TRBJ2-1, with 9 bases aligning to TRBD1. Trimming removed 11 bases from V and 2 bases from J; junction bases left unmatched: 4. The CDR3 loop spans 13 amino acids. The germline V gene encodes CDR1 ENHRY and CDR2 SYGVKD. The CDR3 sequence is CAARQGAYNEQFF. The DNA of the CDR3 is TGTGCCGCCAGACAGGGGGCCTACAATGAGCAGTTCTTC.

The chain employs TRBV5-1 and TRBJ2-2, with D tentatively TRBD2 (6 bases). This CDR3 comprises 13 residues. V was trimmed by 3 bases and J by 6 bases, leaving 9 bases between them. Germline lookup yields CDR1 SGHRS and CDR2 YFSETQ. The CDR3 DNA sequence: TGCGCCAGCAGCTGGGGGGAAGCCGGGGAGCTGTTTTTT. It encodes CASSWGEAGELFF. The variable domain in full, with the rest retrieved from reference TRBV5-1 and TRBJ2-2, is KAGVTQTPRYLIKTRGQQVTLSCSPISGHRSVSWYQQTPGQGLQFLFEYFSETQRNKGNFPGRFSGRQFSNSRSEMNVSTLELGDSALYLCASSWGEAGELFFGEGSRLTVL.

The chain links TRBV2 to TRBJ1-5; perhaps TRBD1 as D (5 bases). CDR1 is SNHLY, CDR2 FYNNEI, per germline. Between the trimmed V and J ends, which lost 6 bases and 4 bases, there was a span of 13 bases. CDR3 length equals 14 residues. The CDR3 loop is CASRGGRTNQPQHF. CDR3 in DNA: TGTGCCAGCAGGGGGGGAAGGACGAATCAGCCCCAGCATTTT. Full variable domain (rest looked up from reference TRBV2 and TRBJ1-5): EPEVTQTPSHQVTQMGQEVILRCVPISNHLYFYWYRQILGQKVEFLVSFYNNEISEKSEIFDDQFSVERPDGSNFTLKIRSTKLEDSAMYFCASRGGRTNQPQHFGDGTRLSIL.

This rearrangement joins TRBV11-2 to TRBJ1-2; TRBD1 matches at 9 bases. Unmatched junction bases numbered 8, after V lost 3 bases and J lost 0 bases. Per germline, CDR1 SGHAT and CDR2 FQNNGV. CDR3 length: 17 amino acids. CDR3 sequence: CASSFGTGNLANYGYTF. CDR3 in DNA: TGTGCCAGCAGCTTTGGGACAGGGAACTTGGCTAACTATGGCTACACCTTC.

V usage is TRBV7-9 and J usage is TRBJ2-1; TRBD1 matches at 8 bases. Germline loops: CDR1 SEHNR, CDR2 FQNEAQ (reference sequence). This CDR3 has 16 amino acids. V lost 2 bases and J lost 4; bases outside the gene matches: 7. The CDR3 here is CASSLYRTGTYNEQFF. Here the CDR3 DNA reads TGTGCCAGCAGCTTATACCGGACAGGGACATACAATGAGCAGTTCTTC. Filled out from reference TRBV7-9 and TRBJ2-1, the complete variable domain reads DTGVSQNPRHKITKRGQNVTFRCDPISEHNRLYWYRQTLGQGPEFLTYFQNEAQLEKSRLLSDRFSAERPKGSFSTLEIQRTEQGDSAMYLCASSLYRTGTYNEQFFGPGTRLTVL.

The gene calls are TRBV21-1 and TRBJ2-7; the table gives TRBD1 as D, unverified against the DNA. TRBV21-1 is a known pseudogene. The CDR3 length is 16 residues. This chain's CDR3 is CASSYLPGQGNHEQYF. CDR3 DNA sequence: TGTGCCAGCAGTTACCTCCCCGGACAGGGCAACCACGAGCAGTACTTC.

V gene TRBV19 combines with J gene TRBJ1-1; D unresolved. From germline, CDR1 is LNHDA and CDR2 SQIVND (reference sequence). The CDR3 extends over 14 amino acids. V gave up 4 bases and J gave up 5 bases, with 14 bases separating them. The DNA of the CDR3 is TGTGCCAGTAGTAGAGCACCCGGAGGAACTGAAGCTTTCTTT. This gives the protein CASSRAPGGTEAFF. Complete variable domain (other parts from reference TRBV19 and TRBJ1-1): DGGITQSPKYLFRKEGQNVTLSCEQNLNHDAMYWYRQDPGQGLRLIYYSQIVNDFQKGDIAEGYSVSREKKESFPLTVTSAQKNPTAFYLCASSRAPGGTEAFFGQGTRLTVV.

The CDR3 nucleotides are TGTGCCAGCAGCTTACTGCGGGCCTACGAGCAGTACTTC. As protein: CASSLLRAYEQYF. V gene TRBV7-2 combines with J gene TRBJ2-7, with D tentatively TRBD2 (5 bases). V shed 2 bases and J shed 2 bases, with 7 bases lying between them. Germline V lookup: CDR1 SGHTA, CDR2 FQGNSA. There are 13 residues in the CDR3.

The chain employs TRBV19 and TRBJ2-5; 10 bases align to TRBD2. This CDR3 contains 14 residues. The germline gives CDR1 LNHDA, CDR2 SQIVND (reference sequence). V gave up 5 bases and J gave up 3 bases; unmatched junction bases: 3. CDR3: CASSPSGRKETQYF. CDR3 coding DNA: TGTGCCAGTAGTCCTAGCGGGAGAAAAGAGACCCAGTACTTC.

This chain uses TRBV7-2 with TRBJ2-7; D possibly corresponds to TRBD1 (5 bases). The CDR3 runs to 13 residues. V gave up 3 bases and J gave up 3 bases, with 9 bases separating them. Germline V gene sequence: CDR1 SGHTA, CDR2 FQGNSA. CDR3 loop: CASSLKGDYEQYF. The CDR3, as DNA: TGTGCCAGCAGCTTGAAAGGGGACTACGAGCAGTACTTC.

CDR3 loop: CASSLTPGGYEQYF. CDR3 nucleotides: TGTGCCAGCAGCTTAACCCCGGGGGGGTACGAGCAGTACTTC. V and J are TRBV7-2 and TRBJ2-7; 8 nucleotides match TRBD2. The ends lost 2 bases at V and 4 bases at J; junction bases unmatched: 4. The germline V gene encodes CDR1 SGHTA and CDR2 FQGNSA. This CDR3 spans 14 amino acids.

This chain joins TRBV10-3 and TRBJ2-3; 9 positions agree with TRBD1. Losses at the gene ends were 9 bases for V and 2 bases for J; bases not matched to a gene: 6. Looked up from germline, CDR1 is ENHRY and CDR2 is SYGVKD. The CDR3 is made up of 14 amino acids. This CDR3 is CAIRQGVTTDTQYF. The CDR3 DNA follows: TGTGCCATTCGACAGGGGGTGACCACAGATACGCAGTATTTT.

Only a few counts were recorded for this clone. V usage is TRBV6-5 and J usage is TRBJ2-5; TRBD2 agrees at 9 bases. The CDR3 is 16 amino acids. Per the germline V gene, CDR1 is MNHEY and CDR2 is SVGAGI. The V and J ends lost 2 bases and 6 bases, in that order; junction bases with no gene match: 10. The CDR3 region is CASSYGAAGGPKTQYF. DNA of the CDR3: TGTGCCAGCAGTTACGGGGCGGCGGGGGGGCCAAAGACCCAGTACTTC.

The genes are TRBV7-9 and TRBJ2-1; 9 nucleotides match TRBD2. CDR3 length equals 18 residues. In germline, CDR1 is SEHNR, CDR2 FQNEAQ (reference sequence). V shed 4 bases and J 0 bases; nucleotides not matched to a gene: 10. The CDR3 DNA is TGTGCCAGCAGCTCAGGGGGACTAGCTATAAGCTCCTACAATGAGCAGTTCTTC. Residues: CASSSGGLAISSYNEQFF.

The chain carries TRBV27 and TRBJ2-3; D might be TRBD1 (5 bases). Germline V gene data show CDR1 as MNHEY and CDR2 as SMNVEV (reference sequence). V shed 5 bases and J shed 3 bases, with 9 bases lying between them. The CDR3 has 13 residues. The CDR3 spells CASSETATDTQYF. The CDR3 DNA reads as TGTGCCAGCAGTGAGACAGCGACAGATACGCAGTATTTT.

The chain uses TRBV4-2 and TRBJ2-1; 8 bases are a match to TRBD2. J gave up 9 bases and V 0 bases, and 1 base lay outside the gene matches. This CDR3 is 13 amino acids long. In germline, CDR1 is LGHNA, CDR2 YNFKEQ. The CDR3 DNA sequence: TGTGCCAGCAGCCAAGAACGGGGGGGTGAGCAGTTCTTC. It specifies CASSQERGGEQFF.

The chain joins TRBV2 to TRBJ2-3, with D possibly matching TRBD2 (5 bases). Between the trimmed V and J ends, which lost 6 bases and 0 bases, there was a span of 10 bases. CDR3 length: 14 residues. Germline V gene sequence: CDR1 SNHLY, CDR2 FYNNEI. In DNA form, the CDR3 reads TGTGCCAGCAGACCACGGAGGAGCACAGATACGCAGTATTTT. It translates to CASRPRRSTDTQYF.

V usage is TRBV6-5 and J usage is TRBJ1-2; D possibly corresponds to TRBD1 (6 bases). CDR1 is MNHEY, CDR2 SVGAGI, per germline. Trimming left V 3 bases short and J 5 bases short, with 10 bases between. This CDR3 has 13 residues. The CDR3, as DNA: TGTGCCAGCAGTTATGGGGGCCGTTATGGCTACACCTTC. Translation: CASSYGGRYGYTF.

This chain's CDR3 is CATSDRRSEQYF. The CDR3 coding sequence is TGTGCCACCAGTGACCGCAGGTCCGAGCAGTACTTC. The chain combines TRBV24-1 with TRBJ2-7; D gene uncertain. CDR1 is KGHDR and CDR2 is SFDVKD in the germline V gene. The germline V and J ends were trimmed by 4 bases and 6 bases, with 9 bases remaining between them. There are 12 residues in the CDR3.

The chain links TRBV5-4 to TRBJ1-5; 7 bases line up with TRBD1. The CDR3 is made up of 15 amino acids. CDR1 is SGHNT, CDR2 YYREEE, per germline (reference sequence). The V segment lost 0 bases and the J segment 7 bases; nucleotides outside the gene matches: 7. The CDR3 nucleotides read TGTGCCAGCAGCTTGGACAGGGGTCGGGGGCAGCCCCAGCATTTT. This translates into CASSLDRGRGQPQHF.

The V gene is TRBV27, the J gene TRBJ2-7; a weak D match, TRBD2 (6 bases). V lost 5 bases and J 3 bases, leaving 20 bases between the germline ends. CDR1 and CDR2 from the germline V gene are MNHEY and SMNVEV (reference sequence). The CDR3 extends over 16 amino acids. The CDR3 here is CASSPSLGTRGYEQYF. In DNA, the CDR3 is TGTGCCAGCAGTCCCTCCCTAGGGACGCGGGGCTACGAGCAGTACTTC.

DNA for the CDR3: TGCGCCAGCAGGCCTTTCCTCCGGACAGGGGAGGAGACCCAGTACTTC. This sequence encodes CASRPFLRTGEETQYF. This chain uses TRBV5-1 with TRBJ2-5; 9 bases are a match to TRBD1. CDR3 length: 16 residues. The J segment lost 5 bases and the V segment lost 5 bases, leaving 13 bases of the junction unmatched. CDR1 SGHRS and CDR2 YFSETQ come from the germline V gene.

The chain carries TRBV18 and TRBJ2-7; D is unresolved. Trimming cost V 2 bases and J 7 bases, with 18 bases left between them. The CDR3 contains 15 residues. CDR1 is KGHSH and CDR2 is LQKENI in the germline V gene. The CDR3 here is CASSPGYQAPSEQYF. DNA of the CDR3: TGTGCCAGCTCACCAGGCTACCAGGCCCCCAGTGAGCAGTACTTC.

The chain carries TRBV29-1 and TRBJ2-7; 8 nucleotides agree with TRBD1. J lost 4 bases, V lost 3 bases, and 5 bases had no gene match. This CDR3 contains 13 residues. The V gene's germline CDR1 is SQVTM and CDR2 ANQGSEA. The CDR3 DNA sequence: TGCAGCGTTGATTCAGGGGGCAGTTACGAGCAGTACTTC. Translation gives CSVDSGGSYEQYF.

CDR3 in amino acids: CASSPRQGRDEKLFF. CDR3 DNA sequence: TGTGCCAGCAGCCCCCGACAGGGCCGAGATGAAAAACTGTTTTTT. The chain recombines TRBV3-1 (or the pseudogene TRBV3-2) with TRBJ1-4; TRBD1 matches at 7 bases. The ends lost 4 bases at V and 6 bases at J; junction bases unmatched: 8. Germline V gives CDR1 LGHDT, CDR2 YNNKEL (reference sequence). The CDR3 contains 15 residues.

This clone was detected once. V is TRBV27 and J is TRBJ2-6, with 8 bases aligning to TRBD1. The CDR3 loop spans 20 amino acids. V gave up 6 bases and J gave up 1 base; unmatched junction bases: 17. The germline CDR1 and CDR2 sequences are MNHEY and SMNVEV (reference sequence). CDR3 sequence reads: CASRDSPGATGGSGANVLTF. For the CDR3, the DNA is TGTGCCAGCAGAGATTCACCTGGGGCCACAGGGGGGTCTGGGGCCAACGTCCTGACTTTC.